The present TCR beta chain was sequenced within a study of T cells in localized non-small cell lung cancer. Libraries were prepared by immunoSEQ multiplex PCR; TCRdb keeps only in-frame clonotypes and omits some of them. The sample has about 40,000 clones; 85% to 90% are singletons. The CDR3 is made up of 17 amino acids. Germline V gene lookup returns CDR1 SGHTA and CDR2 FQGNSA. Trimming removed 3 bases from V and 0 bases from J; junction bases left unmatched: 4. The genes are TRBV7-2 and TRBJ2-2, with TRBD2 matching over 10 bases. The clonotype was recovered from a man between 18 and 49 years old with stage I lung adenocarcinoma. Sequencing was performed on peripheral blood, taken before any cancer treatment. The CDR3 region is CASSFLAGASNTGELFF. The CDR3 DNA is TGTGCCAGCAGCTTCCTAGCGGGGGCATCGAACACCGGGGAGCTGTTTTTT. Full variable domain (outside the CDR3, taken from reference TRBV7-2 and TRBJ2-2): GAGVSQSPSNKVTEKGKDVELRCDPISGHTALYWYRQSLGQGLEFLIYFQGNSAPDKSGLPSDRFSAERTGGSVSTLTIQRTQQEDSAVYLCASSFLAGASNTGELFFGEGSRLTVL.